Listed below are T cell receptor beta chains from one sample, sequenced in a study of T cell changes during pregnancy in multiple sclerosis. Generated by immunoSEQ multiplex PCR, the TCRdb table keeps only in-frame clones and is missing some. This repertoire shows 40,000 or so clones, about nine tenths found once; its top ten account for approximately 6.1%. Specimen: CD8+ T cells from peripheral blood mononuclear cells, collected in the second trimester of pregnancy. These receptors were collected from a female donor with multiple sclerosis, enrolled in a pregnancy study. Each CDR3 is given with its conserved first and last residue. D genes are given only for firm matches. Clone size is not always given. Where it is, it says once, few, many or a class for expanded clones.

CDR3	DNA	D	size	V	J
CASSHGTLGEQFF	TGTGCCAGCAGCCATGGGACACTGGGTGAGCAGTTCTTC	.	.	TRBV6-5	TRBJ2-1
CASSWGTVNTGELFF	TGTGCCAGCAGCTGGGGGACAGTGAACACCGGGGAGCTGTTTTTT	TRBD1	.	TRBV7-8	TRBJ2-2
CASSPAGRAFEEKLFF	TGTGCCAGCAGCCCCGCAGGGAGGGCATTTGAGGAAAAACTGTTTTTT	.	.	TRBV5-6	TRBJ1-4
CASSLVGLAGVPYNEQFF	TGTGCCAGCAGCTTAGTAGGGCTAGCGGGAGTCCCCTACAATGAGCAGTTCTTC	TRBD2	.	TRBV7-9	TRBJ2-1
CASSLFGRGNQPQHF	TGTGCCAGCAGCTTGTTCGGCAGGGGGAATCAGCCCCAGCATTTT	TRBD1	.	TRBV5-8	TRBJ1-5
CASSQLLVTNYGYTF	TGCGCCAGCAGCCAACTCTTAGTGACAAACTATGGCTACACCTTC	.	.	TRBV4-3	TRBJ1-2
CASSSGELFF	TGTGCCAGCAGCTCTGGGGAGCTGTTTTTT	.	.	TRBV7-6	TRBJ2-2
CAARDWKVTGELFF	TGTGCCGCACGGGACTGGAAAGTCACCGGGGAGCTGTTTTTT	.	.	TRBV19	TRBJ2-2
CASSSEDRVKLFF	TGTGCCAGCAGCTCCGAGGACAGGGTTAAACTGTTTTTT	TRBD1	.	TRBV7-9	TRBJ1-4
CSVEGATNEKLFF	TGCAGCGTTGAAGGGGCGACTAATGAAAAACTGTTTTTT	.	.	TRBV29-1	TRBJ1-4
CASRKPGFRFQGTEAFF	TGCGCCAGCCGCAAACCCGGGTTTCGATTCCAGGGCACTGAAGCTTTCTTT	.	once	TRBV23-1	TRBJ1-1
CVSRLAGEGGELFF	TGTGTTAGTAGGCTAGCGGGAGAAGGCGGGGAGCTGTTTTTT	TRBD2	once	TRBV6-1	TRBJ2-2
CASSTAPYEQYF	TGTGCCAGCAGCACAGCACCCTACGAGCAGTACTTC	.	.	TRBV5-5	TRBJ2-7
CASSDPGVSTYEQYF	TGCGCCAGCAGTGATCCAGGGGTTAGCACCTACGAGCAGTACTTC	.	.	TRBV23-1	TRBJ2-7
CASSDYRGHTEAFF	TGTGCCAGCAGCGATTACAGGGGGCACACTGAAGCTTTCTTT	TRBD1	.	TRBV11-2	TRBJ1-1
CASSLERDGQETQYF	TGCGCCAGCAGCTTGGAGCGGGACGGACAAGAGACCCAGTACTTC	TRBD2	.	TRBV5-1	TRBJ2-5
CAISESRDGQGFAYEQYF	TGTGCCATCAGTGAGTCGAGAGACGGACAGGGGTTCGCCTACGAGCAGTACTTC	TRBD1	.	TRBV10-3	TRBJ2-7
CASSSTSLAGVTDTQYF	TGTGCCAGCAGCTCGACCTCCCTAGCGGGGGTCACAGATACGCAGTATTTT	TRBD2	.	TRBV7-9	TRBJ2-3
CASSYFRGNQPQHF	TGTGCCAGCAGTTACTTCAGGGGCAATCAGCCCCAGCATTTT	.	.	TRBV6-6	TRBJ1-5
CASSQGASGTYEQYF	TGTGCCAGCAGCCAAGGGGCTAGCGGGACCTACGAGCAGTACTTC	TRBD2	.	TRBV4-2	TRBJ2-7
CASSTTGGDGYTF	TGTGCCAGCAGCACAACGGGTGGCGATGGCTACACCTTC	.	.	TRBV7-2	TRBJ1-2
CASRTGATEQYF	TGTGCCAGCAGGACAGGGGCCACCGAGCAGTACTTC	TRBD1	.	TRBV25-1	TRBJ2-7
CASSYIGGGGEAFF	TGTGCCAGCAGCTATATTGGGGGGGGCGGTGAAGCTTTCTTT	.	.	TRBV7-6	TRBJ1-1
CASSLWFIWGRVDNEQFF	TGTGCCAGCAGTTTATGGTTTATTTGGGGGCGCGTGGACAATGAGCAGTTCTTC	.	.	TRBV27	TRBJ2-1
CSAKGAYEQYF	TGCAGTGCAAAGGGGGCCTACGAGCAGTACTTC	.	.	TRBV20-1	TRBJ2-7
CASRTSMGPHYEQYF	TGTGCCAGCCGTACGTCAATGGGGCCCCACTACGAGCAGTACTTC	.	.	TRBV7-6	TRBJ2-7
CASSLDGTGDHYGYTF	TGCGCCAGCAGCTTGGATGGGACAGGGGACCACTATGGCTACACCTTC	TRBD1	.	TRBV5-1	TRBJ1-2
CASSARTSGPPNTGELFF	TGTGCCAGCAGCGCCCGGACTAGCGGGCCCCCGAACACCGGGGAGCTGTTTTTT	TRBD2	.	TRBV9	TRBJ2-2
CSVEETRGVSYGYTF	TGCAGCGTTGAAGAGACGCGGGGGGTTAGCTATGGCTACACCTTC	.	once	TRBV29-1	TRBJ1-2
CASSQLSGTYNEQFF	TGCGCCAGCAGCCAATTAAGCGGTACTTACAATGAGCAGTTCTTC	.	once	TRBV4-1	TRBJ2-1
CAWDRGRSNSPLHF	TGTGCCTGGGACAGGGGGCGCAGTAATTCACCCCTCCACTTT	TRBD1	.	TRBV30	TRBJ1-6
CASSTGQGDGYTF	TGTGCCAGCAGTACCGGACAGGGTGATGGCTACACCTTC	TRBD1	.	TRBV6-5	TRBJ1-2
CASSHHLDSLNTEAFF	TGTGCCAGCAGCCATCACTTGGACAGTTTGAACACTGAAGCTTTCTTT	.	.	TRBV9	TRBJ1-1
CSVSGARDRGSYEQYF	TGCAGCGTCTCAGGTGCCAGGGACAGGGGCTCCTACGAGCAGTACTTC	TRBD1	once	TRBV29-1	TRBJ2-7
CASSPGVAAGGYTF	TGTGCCAGCAGCCCAGGGGTTGCGGCTGGTGGCTACACCTTC	.	.	TRBV5-4	TRBJ1-2